This T cell receptor (beta chain) was captured by sequencing in a study of T cells in localized non-small cell lung cancer. General study points: There was an association of higher blood T cell density with longer overall survival. Median around 56 top-100 tumor clones were shared with paired adjacent lung. Without multi-region sequencing, intratumor heterogeneity could not be excluded. The greatest T cell clonality was found in uninvolved adjacent lung (higher than in tumor).

Sequencing used immunoSEQ multiplex PCR; TCRdb keeps in-frame clones, though not all of them. Altogether around 100,000 clones are present, roughly 90% being singletons, with the ten largest covering about 15%. Germline CDR1 reads LGHNA; CDR2 reads YNFKEQ. After removal of 3 bases from V and 0 bases from J, the junction contained 11 bases not matched to a gene. This CDR3 has 17 amino acids. Concerning this clone: Its specificity is unknown.

J is TRBJ2-7 and V is TRBV4-2; 7 bases agree with TRBD2. The clonotype was recovered from a man aged 35-69 years with stage I squamous cell lung carcinoma. The input for sequencing was peripheral blood, taken before any cancer treatment. CDR3 bases: TGTGCCAGCAGCCAGGCTCGTACTAGCGATAGCTCCTACGAGCAGTACTTC. This encodes CASSQARTSDSSYEQYF.